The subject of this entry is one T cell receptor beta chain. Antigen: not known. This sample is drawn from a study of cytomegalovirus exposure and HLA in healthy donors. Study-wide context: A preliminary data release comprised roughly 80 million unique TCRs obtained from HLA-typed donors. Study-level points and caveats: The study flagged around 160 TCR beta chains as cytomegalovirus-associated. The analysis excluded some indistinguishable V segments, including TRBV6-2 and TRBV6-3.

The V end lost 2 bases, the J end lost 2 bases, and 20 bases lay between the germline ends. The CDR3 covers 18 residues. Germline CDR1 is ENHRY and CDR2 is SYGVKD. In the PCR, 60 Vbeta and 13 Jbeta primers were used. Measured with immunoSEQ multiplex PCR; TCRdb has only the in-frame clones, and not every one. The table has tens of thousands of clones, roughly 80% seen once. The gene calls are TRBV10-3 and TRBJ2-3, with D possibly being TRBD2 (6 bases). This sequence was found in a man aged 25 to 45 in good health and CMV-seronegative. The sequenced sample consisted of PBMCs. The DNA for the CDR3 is TGTGCCATCAGTGAGCCACTAGCTAGCCCGGGAAACACAGATACGCAGTATTTT. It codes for CAISEPLASPGNTDTQYF.